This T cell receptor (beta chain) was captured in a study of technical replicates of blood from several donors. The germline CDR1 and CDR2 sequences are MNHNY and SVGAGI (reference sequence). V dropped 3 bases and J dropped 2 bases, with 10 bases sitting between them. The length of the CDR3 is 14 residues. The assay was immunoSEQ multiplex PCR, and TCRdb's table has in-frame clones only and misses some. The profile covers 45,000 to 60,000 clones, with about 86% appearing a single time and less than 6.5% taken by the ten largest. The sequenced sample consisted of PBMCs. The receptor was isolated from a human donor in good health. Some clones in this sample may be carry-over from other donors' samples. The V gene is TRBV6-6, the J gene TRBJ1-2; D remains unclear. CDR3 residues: CASSYGQINYGYTF. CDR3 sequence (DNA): TGTGCCAGCAGTTATGGGCAGATCAACTATGGCTACACCTTC.